This entry describes one T cell receptor (beta chain). The data derive from a study of blood T cell repertoires in COVID-19. Study-wide background: T cells, B-cell-depleted T cells, or PBMCs supplied cDNA or gDNA.

This CDR3 is 13 amino acids long. Trimming shortened V by 2 bases and J by 2 bases, and 5 bases separated the two germline ends. How the authors handled the data: It was from reference gene primer amplification that nucleated cell counts were estimated. Measured with immunoSEQ multiplex PCR; TCRdb has only the in-frame clones, and not every one. V and J calls and clone size are as listed in that table; D and trimming were resolved from the DNA. The data show about 340,000 clones, about four fifths seen once. The sample comprised peripheral blood. The rearrangement joins TRBV12-3 or TRBV12-4 to TRBJ2-3; D ambiguous. The receptor was derived from a man younger than 40 with active or convalescent COVID-19. The CDR3 here is CASSLWATDTQYF. The CDR3 nucleotides read TGTGCCAGCAGTTTATGGGCCACAGATACGCAGTATTTT.